The entry below describes one T cell receptor (beta chain). A read error may produce the germline difference seen at one junction end. The researchers obtained blood RNA from unsorted whole blood and also extracted germline DNA. Using a constant-region primer together with ProtoScript II reverse transcriptase, TCR beta cDNA was made from roughly 540 ng of total RNA. Researchers made the TCR beta libraries by running three nested multiplex PCR rounds with slightly modified ARM-PCR. Amplification in the first two PCR rounds was performed using TRBV1-TRBV30 forward primers and a C-beta reverse primer for 10 cycles each. Each CDR3 protein is one row after TCRdb ran MiXCR on the multiplex PCR reads. The sample gives roughly 180,000 distinct CDR3 sequences, roughly 60% of which show up once; less than 75% is in the top ten. This sample stems from a study of tumor-infiltrating lymphocytes in primary liver carcinoma.

The germline gives CDR1 SGHNT, CDR2 YENEEA. The CDR3 spans 12 residues. The TCR sequence derives from a man aged 40-49 years with primary liver carcinoma and hepatitis B virus infection. Sequencing input: peripheral blood. The chain combines TRBV11-3 with TRBJ2-1; D is unresolved. The CDR3 here is CARSLEYNEQSF. The CDR3 DNA reads TGTGCCCGCAGCTTAGAGTACAATGAGCAGTCCTTC.